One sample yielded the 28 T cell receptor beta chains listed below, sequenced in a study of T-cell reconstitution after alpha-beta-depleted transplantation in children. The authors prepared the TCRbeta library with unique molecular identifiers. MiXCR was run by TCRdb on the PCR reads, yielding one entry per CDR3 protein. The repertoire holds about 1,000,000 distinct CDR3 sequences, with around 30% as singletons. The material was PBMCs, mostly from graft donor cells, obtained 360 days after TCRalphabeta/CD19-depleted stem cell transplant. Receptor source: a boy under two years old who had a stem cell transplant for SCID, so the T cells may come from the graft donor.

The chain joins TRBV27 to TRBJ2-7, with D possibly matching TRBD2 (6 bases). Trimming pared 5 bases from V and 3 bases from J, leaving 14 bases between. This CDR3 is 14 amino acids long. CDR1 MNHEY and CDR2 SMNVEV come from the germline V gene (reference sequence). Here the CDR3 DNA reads TGTGCCAGCAGTCCCGAATTCGGGGGCTACGAGCAGTACTTC. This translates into CASSPEFGGYEQYF.

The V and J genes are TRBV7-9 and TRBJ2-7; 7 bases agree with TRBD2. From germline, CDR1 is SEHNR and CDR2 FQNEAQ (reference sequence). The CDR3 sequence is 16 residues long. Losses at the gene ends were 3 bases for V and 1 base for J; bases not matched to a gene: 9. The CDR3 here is CASSFKPGLPSYEQYF. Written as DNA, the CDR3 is TGTGCCAGCAGCTTCAAGCCGGGACTACCATCCTACGAGCAGTACTTC.

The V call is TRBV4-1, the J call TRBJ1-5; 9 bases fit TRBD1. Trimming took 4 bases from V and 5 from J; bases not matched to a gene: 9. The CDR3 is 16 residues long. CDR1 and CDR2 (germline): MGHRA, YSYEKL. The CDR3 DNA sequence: TGCGCCAGCAGCCCCGAGCAGGACAGGGGCTATCAGCCCCAGCATTTT. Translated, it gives CASSPEQDRGYQPQHF.

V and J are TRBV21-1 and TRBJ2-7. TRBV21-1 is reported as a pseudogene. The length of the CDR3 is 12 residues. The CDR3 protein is CASSKVPYEQYF. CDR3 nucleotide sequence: TGTGCCAGCAGCAAAGTTCCCTACGAGCAGTACTTC.

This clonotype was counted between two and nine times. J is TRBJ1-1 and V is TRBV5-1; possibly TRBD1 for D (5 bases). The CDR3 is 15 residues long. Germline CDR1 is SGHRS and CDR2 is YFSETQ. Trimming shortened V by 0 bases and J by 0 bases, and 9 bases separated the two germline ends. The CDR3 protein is CASSLVGPVNTEAFF. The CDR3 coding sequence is TGCGCCAGCAGCTTGGTGGGGCCCGTGAACACTGAAGCTTTCTTT. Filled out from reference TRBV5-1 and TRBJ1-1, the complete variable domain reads KAGVTQTPRYLIKTRGQQVTLSCSPISGHRSVSWYQQTPGQGLQFLFEYFSETQRNKGNFPGRFSGRQFSNSRSEMNVSTLELGDSALYLCASSLVGPVNTEAFFGQGTRLTVV.

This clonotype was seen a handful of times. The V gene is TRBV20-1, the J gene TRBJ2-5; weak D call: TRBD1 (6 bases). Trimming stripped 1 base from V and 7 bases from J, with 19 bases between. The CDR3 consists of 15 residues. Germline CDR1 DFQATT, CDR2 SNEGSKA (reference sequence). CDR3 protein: CSARVRQGLGRTQYF. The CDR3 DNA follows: TGCAGTGCTAGAGTTAGGCAGGGGTTGGGTAGGACCCAGTACTTC.

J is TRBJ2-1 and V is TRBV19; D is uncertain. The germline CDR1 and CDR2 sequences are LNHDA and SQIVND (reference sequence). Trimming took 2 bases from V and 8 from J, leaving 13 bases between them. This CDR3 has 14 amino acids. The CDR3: CASSISVSFDEQFF. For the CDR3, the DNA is TGTGCCAGTAGTATATCGGTATCCTTCGATGAGCAGTTCTTC.

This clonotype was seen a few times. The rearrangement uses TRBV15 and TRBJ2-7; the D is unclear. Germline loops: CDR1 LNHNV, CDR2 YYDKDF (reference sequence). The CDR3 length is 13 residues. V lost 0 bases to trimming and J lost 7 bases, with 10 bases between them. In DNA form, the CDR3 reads TGTGCCACCAGCAGAGATGACCCTGGGGAGCAGTACTTC. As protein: CATSRDDPGEQYF.

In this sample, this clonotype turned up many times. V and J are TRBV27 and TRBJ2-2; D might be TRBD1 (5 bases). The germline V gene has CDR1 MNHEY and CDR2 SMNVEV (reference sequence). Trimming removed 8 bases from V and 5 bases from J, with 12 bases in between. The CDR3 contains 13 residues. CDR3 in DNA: TGTGCCAGCCGGCCAGGGAATACCGGGGAGCTGTTTTTT. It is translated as CASRPGNTGELFF.

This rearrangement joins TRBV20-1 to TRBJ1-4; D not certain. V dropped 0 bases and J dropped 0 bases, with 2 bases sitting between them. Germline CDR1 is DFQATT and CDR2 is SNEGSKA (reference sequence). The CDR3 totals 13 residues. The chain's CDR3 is CSARDATNEKLFF. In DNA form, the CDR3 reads TGCAGTGCTAGAGATGCAACTAATGAAAAACTGTTTTTT.

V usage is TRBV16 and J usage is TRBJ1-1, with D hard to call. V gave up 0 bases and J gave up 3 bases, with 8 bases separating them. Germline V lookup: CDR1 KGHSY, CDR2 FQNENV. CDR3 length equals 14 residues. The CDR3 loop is CASSQSVQDTEAFF. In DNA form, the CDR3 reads TGTGCCAGCAGCCAATCCGTCCAAGACACTGAAGCTTTCTTT.

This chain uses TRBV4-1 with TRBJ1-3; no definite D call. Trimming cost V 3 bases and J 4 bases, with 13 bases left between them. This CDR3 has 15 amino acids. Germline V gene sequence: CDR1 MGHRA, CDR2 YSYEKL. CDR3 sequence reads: CASSHSAPLGNTIYF. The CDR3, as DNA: TGCGCCAGCAGCCACTCCGCACCCTTGGGAAACACCATATATTTT.

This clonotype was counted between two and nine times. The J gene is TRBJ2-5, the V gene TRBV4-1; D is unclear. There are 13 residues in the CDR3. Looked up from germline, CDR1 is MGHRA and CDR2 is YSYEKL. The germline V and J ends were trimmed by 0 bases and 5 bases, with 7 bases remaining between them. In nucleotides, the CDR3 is TGCGCCAGCAGCCAAGAATGGCGGGAGACCCAGTACTTC. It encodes CASSQEWRETQYF.

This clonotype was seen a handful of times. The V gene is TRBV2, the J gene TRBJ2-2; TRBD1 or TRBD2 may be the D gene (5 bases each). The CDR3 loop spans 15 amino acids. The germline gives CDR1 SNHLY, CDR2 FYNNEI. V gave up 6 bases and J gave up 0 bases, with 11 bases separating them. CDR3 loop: CASRTGAPNTGELFF. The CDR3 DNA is TGTGCCAGCAGAACCGGGGCTCCGAACACCGGGGAGCTGTTTTTT.

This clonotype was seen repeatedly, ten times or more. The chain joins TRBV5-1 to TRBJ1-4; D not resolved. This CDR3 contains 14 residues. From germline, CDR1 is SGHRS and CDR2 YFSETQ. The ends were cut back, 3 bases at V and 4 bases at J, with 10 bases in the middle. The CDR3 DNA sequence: TGCGCCAGCAGCTGGACGGGCCTTAATGAAAAACTGTTTTTT. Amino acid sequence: CASSWTGLNEKLFF.

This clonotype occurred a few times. The CDR3 spells CSVGDRGRVREQYF. The CDR3 coding sequence is TGCAGCGTTGGCGACAGGGGTAGAGTACGGGAGCAGTACTTC. This rearrangement joins TRBV29-1 to TRBJ2-7, with TRBD1 matching 8 bases. CDR3 length: 14 residues. Trimming cost V 4 bases and J 7 bases; bases outside gene matches: 12. Germline V gene lookup returns CDR1 SQVTM and CDR2 ANQGSEA.

The CDR3 DNA follows: TGCGCCAGCAGCCGGACTACAGGGGATCCCACTGAAGCTTTCTTT. This translates into CASSRTTGDPTEAFF. The rearrangement joins TRBV4-3 to TRBJ1-1, with TRBD1 identical over 7 bases. The CDR3 is made up of 15 amino acids. V was clipped by 4 bases and J by 4 bases; unmatched bases: 9. Germline V CDR1 and CDR2: LGHNA, YSLEER.

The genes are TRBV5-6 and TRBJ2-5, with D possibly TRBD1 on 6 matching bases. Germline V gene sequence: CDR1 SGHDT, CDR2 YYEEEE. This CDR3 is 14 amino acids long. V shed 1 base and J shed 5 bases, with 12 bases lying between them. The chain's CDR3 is CASSLLQGAETQYF. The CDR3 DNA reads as TGTGCCAGCAGCTTGTTACAGGGCGCGGAGACCCAGTACTTC.

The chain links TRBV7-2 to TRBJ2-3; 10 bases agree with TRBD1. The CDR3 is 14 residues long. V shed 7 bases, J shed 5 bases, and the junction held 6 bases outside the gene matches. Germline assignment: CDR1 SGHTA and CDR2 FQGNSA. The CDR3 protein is CASTDRGRKDTQYF. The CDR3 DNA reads TGTGCCAGCACCGACAGGGGGCGAAAAGATACGCAGTATTTT.

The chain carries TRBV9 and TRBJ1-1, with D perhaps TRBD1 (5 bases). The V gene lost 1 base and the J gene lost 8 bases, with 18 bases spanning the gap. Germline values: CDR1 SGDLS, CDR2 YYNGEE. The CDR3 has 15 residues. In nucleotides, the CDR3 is TGTGCCAGCAGCGTACTAGGAGGGGCCGCCACAGAAGCTTTCTTT. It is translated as CASSVLGGAATEAFF.

The DNA for the CDR3 is TGTGCCAGCAGCTGGGGGGACAGGGGTGCCTATGAGCAGTTCTTC. This sequence encodes CASSWGDRGAYEQFF. The chain employs TRBV7-9 and TRBJ2-1, with 10 positions matching TRBD1. CDR1 and CDR2 (germline): SEHNR, FQNEAQ (reference sequence). J lost 8 bases, V lost 4 bases, and 8 bases had no gene match. This CDR3 region has 15 residues.

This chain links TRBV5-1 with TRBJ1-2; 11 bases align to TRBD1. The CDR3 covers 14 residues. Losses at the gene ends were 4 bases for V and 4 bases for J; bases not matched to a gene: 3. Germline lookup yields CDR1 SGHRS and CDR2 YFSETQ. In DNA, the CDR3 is TGCGCCAGCAGCGCTGGACAGGGGGCCTATGGCTACACCTTC. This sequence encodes CASSAGQGAYGYTF.

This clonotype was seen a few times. CDR3 bases: TGCGCCAGCAGTTGGACAGGGTATGGCGATGAGCAGTTCTTC. It yields the protein CASSWTGYGDEQFF. J is TRBJ2-1 and V is TRBV5-1, with TRBD1 matching 8 bases. Germline trimming cut 5 bases from V and 8 bases from J; bases unmatched to any gene: 9. Germline loops: CDR1 SGHRS, CDR2 YFSETQ. The CDR3 has 14 residues.

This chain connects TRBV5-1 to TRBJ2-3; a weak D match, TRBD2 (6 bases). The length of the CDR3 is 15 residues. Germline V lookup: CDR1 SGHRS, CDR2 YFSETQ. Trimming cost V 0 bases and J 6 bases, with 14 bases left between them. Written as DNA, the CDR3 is TGCGCCAGCAGCTTGGGCCCAGGTCTAGCGGATACGCAGTATTTT. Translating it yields CASSLGPGLADTQYF. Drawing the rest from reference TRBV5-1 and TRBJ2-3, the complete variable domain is KAGVTQTPRYLIKTRGQQVTLSCSPISGHRSVSWYQQTPGQGLQFLFEYFSETQRNKGNFPGRFSGRQFSNSRSEMNVSTLELGDSALYLCASSLGPGLADTQYFGPGTRLTVL.

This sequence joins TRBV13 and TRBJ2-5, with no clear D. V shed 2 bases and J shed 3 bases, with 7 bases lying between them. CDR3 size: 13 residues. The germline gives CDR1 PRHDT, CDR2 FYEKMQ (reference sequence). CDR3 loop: CASSLLNEETQYF. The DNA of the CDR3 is TGTGCCAGCAGCTTACTCAATGAAGAGACCCAGTACTTC.

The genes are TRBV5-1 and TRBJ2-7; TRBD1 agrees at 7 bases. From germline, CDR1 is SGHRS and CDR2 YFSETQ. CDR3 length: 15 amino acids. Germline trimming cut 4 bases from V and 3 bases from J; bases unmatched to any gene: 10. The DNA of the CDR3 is TGCGCCAGCAGCCCCACCGGGACAGTCCACTACGAGCAGTACTTC. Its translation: CASSPTGTVHYEQYF.

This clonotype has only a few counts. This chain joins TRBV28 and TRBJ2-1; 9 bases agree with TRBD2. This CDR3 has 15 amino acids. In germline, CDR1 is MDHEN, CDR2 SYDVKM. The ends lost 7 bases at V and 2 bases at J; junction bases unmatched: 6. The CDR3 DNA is TGTGCCAGCAAAGGCGGGGGGGCAACCTACAATGAGCAGTTCTTC. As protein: CASKGGGATYNEQFF.

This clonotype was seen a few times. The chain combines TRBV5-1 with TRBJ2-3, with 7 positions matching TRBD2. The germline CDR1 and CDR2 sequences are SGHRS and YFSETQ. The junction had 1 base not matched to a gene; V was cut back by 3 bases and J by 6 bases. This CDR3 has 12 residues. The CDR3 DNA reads TGCGCCAGCAGCTGGGAGGGGGATACGCAGTATTTT. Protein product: CASSWEGDTQYF.